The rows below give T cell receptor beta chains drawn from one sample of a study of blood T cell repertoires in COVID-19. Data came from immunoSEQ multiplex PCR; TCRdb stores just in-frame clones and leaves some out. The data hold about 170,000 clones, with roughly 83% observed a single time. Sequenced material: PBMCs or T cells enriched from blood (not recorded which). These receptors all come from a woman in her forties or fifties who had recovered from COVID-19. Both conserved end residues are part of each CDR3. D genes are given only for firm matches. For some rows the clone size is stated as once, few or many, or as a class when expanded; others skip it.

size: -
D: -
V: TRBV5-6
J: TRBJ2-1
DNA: TGTGCCAGCAGCTGGGACTCATTCTCCTACAATGAGCAGTTCTTC
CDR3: CASSWDSFSYNEQFF

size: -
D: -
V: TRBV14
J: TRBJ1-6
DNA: TGTGCCAGCAGCCCTACCGGGGTTTCACCCCTCCACTTT
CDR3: CASSPTGVSPLHF

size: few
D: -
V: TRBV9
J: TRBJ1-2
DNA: TGTGCCAGCAGCGTACCAGGGCGCGGCTACACCTTC
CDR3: CASSVPGRGYTF

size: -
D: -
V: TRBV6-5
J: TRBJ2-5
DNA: TGTGCCAGCAGTTACCACGGACAAAAAGAGACCCAGTACTTC
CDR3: CASSYHGQKETQYF

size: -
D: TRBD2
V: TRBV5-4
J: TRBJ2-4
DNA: TGTGCCAGCAGCGACGGGTCCGGGGGGGCTAGAGACATTCAGTACTTC
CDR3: CASSDGSGGARDIQYF

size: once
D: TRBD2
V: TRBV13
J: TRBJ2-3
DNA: TGTGCCAGCAGCCCTACTAGCGGCACAGATACGCAGTATTTT
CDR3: CASSPTSGTDTQYF

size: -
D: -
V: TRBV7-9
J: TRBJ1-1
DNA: TGTGCCAGCAGTACAAGGAACACTGAAGCTTTCTTT
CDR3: CASSTRNTEAFF

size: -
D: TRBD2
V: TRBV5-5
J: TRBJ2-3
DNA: TGTGCCAGCAGCCCAACGATTAGCGGGGGTAGCACAGATACGCAGTATTTT
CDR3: CASSPTISGGSTDTQYF

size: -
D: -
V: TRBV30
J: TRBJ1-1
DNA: TGTGCCTGGAGCGGGTTGACTGAAGCTTTCTTT
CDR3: CAWSGLTEAFF

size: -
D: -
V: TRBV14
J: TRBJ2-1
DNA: TGTGCCAGCAGCCAACTGGGAGTGGGGAATGAGCAGTTCTTC
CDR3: CASSQLGVGNEQFF

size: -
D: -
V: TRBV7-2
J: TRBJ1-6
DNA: TGTGCCAGCAGCCCAGCCGTGGGGGGGTCACCCCTCCACTTT
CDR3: CASSPAVGGSPLHF

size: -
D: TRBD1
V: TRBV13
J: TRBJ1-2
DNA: TGTGCCAGCAGCTCCAGGGGGACAGTCTACTATGGCTACACCTTC
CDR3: CASSSRGTVYYGYTF

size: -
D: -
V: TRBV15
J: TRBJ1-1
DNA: TGTGCCACCAGCAGAGAAACTGAATGGGAAGCTTTCTTT
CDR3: CATSRETEWEAFF

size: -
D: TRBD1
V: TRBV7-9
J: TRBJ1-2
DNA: TGTGCCAGCAGCCCTGCAGGGACAGGTCCGAATGGCTACACCTTC
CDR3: CASSPAGTGPNGYTF

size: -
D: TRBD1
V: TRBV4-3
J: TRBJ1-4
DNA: TGCGCCAGCAGCCAAGAAGGACAGGTTATAAATGAAAAACTGTTTTTT
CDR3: CASSQEGQVINEKLFF

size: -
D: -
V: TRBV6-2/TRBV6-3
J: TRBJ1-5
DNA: TGTGCCAGCAGTTCAGGGCAGGGGTGGACTCAGCCCCAGCATTTT
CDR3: CASSSGQGWTQPQHF

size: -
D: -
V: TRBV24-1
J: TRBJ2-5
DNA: TGTGCCACCAGTGACCCCACCCAGGGGGGCCCAGAGACCCAGTACTTC
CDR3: CATSDPTQGGPETQYF

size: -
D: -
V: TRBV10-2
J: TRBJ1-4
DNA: TGCGCCAGCGGCCACGACAGTCAAAAACTGTTTTTT
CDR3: CASGHDSQKLFF

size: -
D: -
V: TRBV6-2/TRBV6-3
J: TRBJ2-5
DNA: TGTGCCAGCAGCACCCAGGGGGAGACCCAGTACTTC
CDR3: CASSTQGETQYF

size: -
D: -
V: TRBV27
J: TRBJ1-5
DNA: TGTGCCAGCAGTTTAATCGACACGAATCAGCCCCAGCATTTT
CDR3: CASSLIDTNQPQHF

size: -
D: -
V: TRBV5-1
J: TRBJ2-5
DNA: TGCGCCAGCAGTCCCGGACAGCAAGAGACCCAGTACTTC
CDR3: CASSPGQQETQYF

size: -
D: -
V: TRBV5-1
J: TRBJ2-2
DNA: TGCGCCAGCAGCTTTGGCGATGCGGACACCGGGGAGCTGTTTTTT
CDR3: CASSFGDADTGELFF

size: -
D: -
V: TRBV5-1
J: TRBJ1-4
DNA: TGCGCCAGCAGCCGACGGGGGGCCGCGACTGAAAAACTGTTTTTT
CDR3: CASSRRGAATEKLFF

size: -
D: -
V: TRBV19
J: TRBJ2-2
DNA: TGTGCCAGTAGTGCGCAGGGACTCCAAACCGGGGAGCTGTTTTTT
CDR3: CASSAQGLQTGELFF

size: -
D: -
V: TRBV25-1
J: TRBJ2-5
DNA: TGTGCCAGCAGTGACTTAGAGACCCAGTACTTC
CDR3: CASSDLETQYF